One and the same sample provided the 10 T cell receptor beta chains below, sequenced in a study of cytomegalovirus exposure and HLA in healthy donors. PCR involved 60 Vbeta and 13 Jbeta primers. TCRdb's table, derived via immunoSEQ multiplex PCR, lists solely in-frame clones and lacks some. Of 150,000 to 250,000 clones in the sample, roughly 85% were seen once. The sequencing sample was made of PBMCs. Source of these receptors: a woman aged 25 to 39 in good health and CMV-seropositive.

The rearrangement links TRBV6-5 to TRBJ2-5; D unclear. Germline values: CDR1 MNHEY, CDR2 SVGAGI. There are 15 residues in the CDR3. The ends were cut back, 6 bases at V and 5 bases at J, with 19 bases in the middle. In DNA form, the CDR3 reads TGTGCCAGCAGGGAGAGCCCCGTTTATTTGGAGACCCAGTACTTC. It specifies CASRESPVYLETQYF.

The genes are TRBV27 and TRBJ2-2, with 12 bases identical to TRBD2. The germline gives CDR1 MNHEY, CDR2 SMNVEV (reference sequence). The trim removed 8 bases at V and 3 bases at J, leaving 7 bases unmatched. CDR3 size: 16 residues. The chain's CDR3 is CASFPSGRAYTGELFF. CDR3 nucleotides: TGTGCCAGCTTCCCTAGCGGGAGGGCCTACACCGGGGAGCTGTTTTTT.

This chain joins TRBV7-2 and TRBJ1-5; D is unresolved. This CDR3 comprises 14 residues. V was cut by 3 bases and J by 6 bases, with 12 bases left in between. From germline, CDR1 is SGHTA and CDR2 FQGNSA. The CDR3 nucleotides read TGTGCCAGCAGCTTGCCAGGCCTATTTCAGCCCCAGCATTTT. As protein: CASSLPGLFQPQHF.

A few counts support this clone. This rearrangement joins TRBV5-1 to TRBJ2-2; D remains unclear. Germline values: CDR1 SGHRS, CDR2 YFSETQ. V lost 1 base, J lost 9 bases, and 10 bases lay in between. The length of the CDR3 is 13 residues. CDR3 DNA sequence: TGCGCCAGCAGCTTGTTTTCCCCATGGGAGCTGTTTTTT. As protein: CASSLFSPWELFF.

This clone was seen a few times. V usage is TRBV9 and J usage is TRBJ2-7; tentative D call: TRBD2 (6 bases). The ends were cut back, 3 bases at V and 0 bases at J, with 16 bases in the middle. Germline values: CDR1 SGDLS, CDR2 YYNGEE. The CDR3 is 16 residues long. In nucleotides, the CDR3 is TGTGCCAGCAGCGCCGCCTGGGGACTGGGCTCCTACGAGCAGTACTTC. Residues: CASSAAWGLGSYEQYF.

V gene TRBV29-1 combines with J gene TRBJ2-7, with a weak D call TRBD1 (5 bases). The germline CDR1 and CDR2 sequences are SQVTM and ANQGSEA. CDR3 length: 10 amino acids. CDR3 protein: CLGAYYEQYF. The CDR3 nucleotides are TGCCTAGGGGCATACTACGAGCAGTACTTC.

J is TRBJ1-2 and V is TRBV2; 8 bases are a match to TRBD1. The CDR3 extends over 15 amino acids. Germline loops: CDR1 SNHLY, CDR2 FYNNEI. The V gene end was trimmed by 3 bases and the J gene end by 7 bases; junction bases not matched to a gene: 10. The CDR3 DNA reads TGTGCCAGCAGTGAGACCAGGGGGCCTAAAGGTGGCTACACCTTC. Its translation is CASSETRGPKGGYTF.

This clone was detected a few times. The rearrangement uses TRBV4-1 and TRBJ1-5; no clear D gene. The CDR3 has 15 residues. The germline V gene has CDR1 MGHRA and CDR2 YSYEKL. Trimming took off 4 bases at V and 4 bases at J, with 14 bases between the two ends. CDR3 protein: CASSLSREPNQPQHF. As DNA, the CDR3 is TGCGCCAGCAGCCTAAGTCGGGAGCCTAATCAGCCCCAGCATTTT.

DNA of the CDR3: TGTGCCAGCAGATCCAACAGGGAAGACCAAGAGACCCAGTACTTC. It translates to CASRSNREDQETQYF. The V gene is TRBV6-6, the J gene TRBJ2-5; tentative D call: TRBD1 (6 bases). CDR1 and CDR2 (germline): MNHNY, SVGAGI (reference sequence). The CDR3 sequence is 15 residues long. The V end was cut by 6 bases, the J end by 0 bases, with 14 bases between.

The rearrangement joins TRBV10-3 to TRBJ1-4; 11 nucleotides match TRBD1. The V gene end was trimmed by 3 bases and the J gene end by 5 bases; junction bases not matched to a gene: 8. The V gene's germline CDR1 is ENHRY and CDR2 SYGVKD. CDR3 length equals 17 residues. The CDR3 here is CAISDSRTGGVNEKLFF. The CDR3 DNA reads TGTGCCATCAGTGACTCTCGGACAGGGGGCGTAAATGAAAAACTGTTTTTT.